A selection of T cell receptor beta chains follows, all from one sample in a study of CD8+CD57+ T cells in acquired aplastic anemia. TCRdb itself ran the reads through MiXCR, one entry per CDR3 protein. In the table there are under 200,000 distinct CDR3 sequences, around 65% of which are singletons. The sample comprised sorted CD4+, CD8+, or CD8+CD57+ T cells (not recorded which) from PBMCs. All receptors come from a human donor with severe aplastic anemia or a healthy control (not recorded which). Both conserved end residues are part of each CDR3. The D gene is left open where the match is weak. Clone size, where shown, is once, few, many, or a class for clones that have expanded.

>.|TRBV7-9|.|TRBJ1-2
TGTGCCAGCAGCGCCCTCTATGGCTACACCTTC
CASSALYGYTF
>.|TRBV20-1|TRBD2|TRBJ2-7
TGCAGTGCCACACCCCTCGTGGCGGGGGGGCCCTACGAGCAGTACTTC
CSATPLVAGGPYEQYF
>once|TRBV24-1|.|TRBJ2-3
TGTGCCACCAGTGATTGGGGAAGGGCTTCCCGGCAAGATACGCAGTATTTT
CATSDWGRASRQDTQYF
>many|TRBV7-9|TRBD1|TRBJ2-7
TGTGCCAGCAGCTTAGGACAGGGTGTTTACGAGCAGTACTTC
CASSLGQGVYEQYF
>.|TRBV7-8|.|TRBJ1-6
TGTGCCAGCAGCTTAGGTGGGGGGGGAACCAATTCACCCCTCCACTTT
CASSLGGGGTNSPLHF
>many|TRBV19|.|TRBJ2-7
TGTGCCAGTAGTGCCCTGGGGGGGCCGAACGAGCAGTACTTC
CASSALGGPNEQYF
>.|TRBV2|.|TRBJ2-5
TGTGCCAGCAGTGAGAGGACGAGGGGGGAGACCCAGTACTTC
CASSERTRGETQYF
>many|TRBV12-3/TRBV12-4|.|TRBJ2-5
TGTGCCAGCAGGGAGGGAGAGACCCAGTACTTC
CASREGETQYF
>many|TRBV11-3|.|TRBJ2-1
TGTGCCAGCAGCTCGGGACACAATGAGCAGTTCTTC
CASSSGHNEQFF
>few|TRBV20-1|TRBD2|TRBJ2-1
TGCAGTGCAGGGACTACCAATGAGCAGTTCTTC
CSAGTTNEQFF
>many|TRBV5-1|.|TRBJ2-7
TGCGCCAGCAGCTTGGAGGATTGGCCTTACGAGCAGTACTTC
CASSLEDWPYEQYF
>.|TRBV20-1|.|TRBJ2-1
TGCAGTGCTAGAGTTCAGGAAAATGAGCAGTTCTTC
CSARVQENEQFF
>.|TRBV2|.|TRBJ1-6
TGTGCCAGCAACTTCCAGATCGTGGATTCACCCCTCCACTTT
CASNFQIVDSPLHF
>.|TRBV7-9|TRBD2|TRBJ2-7
TGTGCCAGCAGCTTACTAACCGGGGCTAGCGGCTACGAGCAGTACTTC
CASSLLTGASGYEQYF
>.|TRBV20-1|.|TRBJ2-5
TGCAGTGCTGGACTAACGGGAGAGACCCAGCACTTC
CSAGLTGETQHF
>.|TRBV20-1|.|TRBJ1-6
TGCAGTGCTAGAAGCTGGTTCGGGGGCGAGCATTCACCCCTCCACTTT
CSARSWFGGEHSPLHF
>.|TRBV2|TRBD2|TRBJ2-5
TGTGCCAGCAGTGAAGCGCCTCTAGCGGGAGGAGAGACCCAGTACTTC
CASSEAPLAGGETQYF
>.|TRBV25-1|.|TRBJ1-4
TGTGCCAGCAGTGGCCACGGGAGGCGGGGGAACGAAAAACTGTTTTTT
CASSGHGRRGNEKLFF
>many|TRBV13|.|TRBJ1-1
TGTGCCAGCAGCTTAGAGAACAAGAACACTGAAGCTTTCTTT
CASSLENKNTEAFF
>.|TRBV2|.|TRBJ1-5
TGTGCCAGCAGTGAATGGGGCAGCGGGGGTGGTCGTCAGCCCCAGCATTTT
CASSEWGSGGGRQPQHF
>.|TRBV5-1|TRBD1|TRBJ1-1
TGCGCCAGTCAGGGGGCCTACACTGAAGCTTTCTTT
CASQGAYTEAFF
>many|TRBV20-1|TRBD1|TRBJ1-1
TGCAGTGCTAGAGATAGTCGGACAGGAAACACTGAAGCTTTCTTT
CSARDSRTGNTEAFF
>.|TRBV2|.|TRBJ2-5
TGTGCCAGCAAAGGGCCGGCCAGGGAGGAGACCCAGTACTTC
CASKGPAREETQYF
>.|TRBV14|.|TRBJ2-3
TGTGCCAGCAGCCAAGATGGGACGGGAGTGCGAAATACGCAGTATTTT
CASSQDGTGVRNTQYF